This entry features one T cell receptor beta chain sequence. Its antigen is undetermined. The record originates from a study of Ad26.COV2.S vaccination and SARS-CoV-2 variants. Study in general: The donor participated in the COV1001 trial, in its Ad26.COV2.S arm. Ad26.COV2.S shots went into the muscle once or twice, 56 days apart. Whole-study results and caveats: From the TCR breadth and depth analyses, total T cell responses may have been underestimated. The study found higher spike-specific TCR breadth in vaccine than placebo recipients.

Profiling relied on immunoSEQ multiplex PCR, and the TCRdb table lists in-frame clones only, not all of them. The data show hundreds of thousands of clones, around 92% seen once. V was trimmed by 0 bases and J by 5 bases, leaving 10 bases between them. Germline CDR1 MNHEY, CDR2 SVGAGI. The CDR3 contains 14 residues. Noted treatment: some 19 received Ad26.COV2.S at low or high dose, single or two shots; 5 received placebo; per-sample allocation not given. Sampling happened 63 days after the first vaccine or placebo injection. The starting material was peripheral blood, obtained in a trial of Ad26.COV2.S vaccine versus placebo. The clonotype was recovered from a person between 18 and 59 years old who received the Ad26.COV2.S COVID-19 vaccine or a placebo. The chain employs TRBV6-5 and TRBJ1-2; D gene unclear. The CDR3 reads CASSYSGSGYGYTF. Written as DNA, the CDR3 is TGTGCCAGCAGTTACTCCGGGAGTGGGTATGGCTACACCTTC.